This TCR beta chain was recovered during a study of blood T cells in healthy people across ages. Study overall: About one barcoded TCR beta cDNA was captured per two T cells. General study findings and limits: Observed TCR beta diversity showed a strong correlation with the percentage of naive T cells as measured by flow cytometry. Estimates of total diversity, which came from one million sequenced T cells, were considered to be underestimates.

With a J-beta primer mix and a sample-barcoded 5' primer, a second PCR ran about 6 to 11 cycles. TCRdb reprocessed the 5' RACE reads with MiXCR, giving one entry per CDR3 protein. The table includes 540,000 or so distinct CDR3 sequences, approximately 30% detected once. This clonotype was detected only a few times. Its cognate antigen is unknown. Per germline, CDR1 SGDLS and CDR2 YYNGEE. This CDR3 has 13 residues. V lost 2 bases to trimming and J lost 8 bases, with 12 bases between them. The sample was blood. V is TRBV9 and J is TRBJ2-3; D is unresolved. The receptor was isolated from a woman in her 70s in good health. In nucleotides, the CDR3 is TGTGCCAGCAGCGTCGGGTCGATGGGTACGCAGTATTTT. It yields the protein CASSVGSMGTQYF.